The 6 T cell receptor beta chains given below trace back to one sample, sequenced in a study of PD-L1 blockade in urothelial cancer. Some clones are missing from TCRdb's copy, which holds only in-frame ones; the method was immunoSEQ multiplex PCR. The sample has around 50,000 clones, about 80% seen once. Stated time point: pretreatment peripheral blood. The input for sequencing was PBMCs, taken around atezolizumab (anti-PD-L1) treatment. The origin of the receptors is a man between 50 and 59 years old with urothelial cancer.

V usage is TRBV11-2 and J usage is TRBJ2-1, with 11 bases fitting TRBD2. CDR1 and CDR2 from the germline V gene are SGHAT and FQNNGV. The CDR3 has 16 residues. Germline trimming cut 4 bases from V and 4 bases from J; bases unmatched to any gene: 6. CDR3 coding DNA: TGTGCCAGCAGCTCAGTTAGCGGGGGGGTTTACAATGAGCAGTTCTTC. It translates to CASSSVSGGVYNEQFF.

This clone was seen a few times. This chain links TRBV2 with TRBJ1-5, with D tentatively TRBD1 (5 bases). Trimming removed 2 bases from V and 0 bases from J, with 17 bases in between. This CDR3 contains 18 residues. Germline V gene data show CDR1 as SNHLY and CDR2 as FYNNEI. The DNA of the CDR3 is TGTGCCAGCAGTGAACCCCTCCAGGGCATGTATAGCAATCAGCCCCAGCATTTT. Encoded protein: CASSEPLQGMYSNQPQHF.

V usage is TRBV28 and J usage is TRBJ1-5; no clear D gene. This CDR3 is 13 amino acids long. Trimming removed 5 bases at V and 6 bases at J, with 11 bases between. Germline CDR1 MDHEN, CDR2 SYDVKM. The CDR3 loop reads CASSRGKGQPQHF. In DNA form, the CDR3 reads TGTGCCAGCAGTCGGGGTAAAGGTCAGCCCCAGCATTTT.

In its sample, this clone was seen once. This rearrangement joins TRBV6-6 to TRBJ1-1; D is unclear. Germline loops: CDR1 MNHNY, CDR2 SVGAGI (reference sequence). V lost 6 bases to trimming and J lost 0 bases, with 8 bases between them. This CDR3 spans 13 amino acids. Here the CDR3 reads CASRAQMNTEAFF. In DNA, the CDR3 is TGTGCCAGCAGGGCCCAAATGAACACTGAAGCTTTCTTT.

The chain combines TRBV5-4 with TRBJ1-2; 9 bases line up with TRBD1. The CDR3 contains 14 residues. J lost 8 bases, V lost 4 bases, and 9 bases had no gene match. CDR1 SGHNT and CDR2 YYREEE come from the germline V gene (reference sequence). CDR3 nucleotides: TGTGCCAGCAGCGTGGGGGACAGGGACCGCGGCTACACCTTC. Translation gives CASSVGDRDRGYTF.

V usage is TRBV9 and J usage is TRBJ2-7, with a tentative D call TRBD1 (6 bases). Germline V CDR1 and CDR2: SGDLS, YYNGEE. This CDR3 has 15 residues. The V end was cut by 0 bases, the J end by 0 bases, with 10 bases between. The CDR3, as DNA: TGTGCCAGCAGCGTAGGTCAGGGGCTCTCCTACGAGCAGTACTTC. It encodes CASSVGQGLSYEQYF.